The 28 T cell receptor beta chains below all came from one sample that was sequenced in a study of cytomegalovirus exposure and HLA in healthy donors. PCR employed 60 Vbeta and 13 Jbeta primers. Profiling relied on immunoSEQ multiplex PCR, and the TCRdb table lists in-frame clones only, not all of them. The table records about 210,000 clones, about 77% of them present only once. Sequencing used PBMCs. The receptors shown here come from a boy aged 10-17 years in good health and CMV-seronegative.

This clone was seen only a few times. The genes are TRBV5-1 and TRBJ1-1; 8 bases agree with TRBD1. Per the germline V gene, CDR1 is SGHRS and CDR2 is YFSETQ. V shed 6 bases, J shed 0 bases, and the junction held 7 bases outside the gene matches. The CDR3 spans 15 residues. The CDR3 DNA sequence: TGCGCCAGCAAGAACAGGGGGGGAATGAACACTGAAGCTTTCTTT. This translates into CASKNRGGMNTEAFF.

The CDR3 is CASSLSSAGGNTEAFF. In DNA form, the CDR3 reads TGCGCCAGCAGCTTGAGTTCTGCGGGAGGGAACACTGAAGCTTTCTTT. This chain uses TRBV5-1 with TRBJ1-1, with D unclear. Germline values: CDR1 SGHRS, CDR2 YFSETQ. The CDR3 runs 16 residues. V lost 1 base, J lost 1 base, and 14 bases lay in between. Supplemented by reference TRBV5-1 and TRBJ1-1, the full variable domain reads KAGVTQTPRYLIKTRGQQVTLSCSPISGHRSVSWYQQTPGQGLQFLFEYFSETQRNKGNFPGRFSGRQFSNSRSEMNVSTLELGDSALYLCASSLSSAGGNTEAFFGQGTRLTVV.

The genes are TRBV6-5 and TRBJ2-2; possibly TRBD2 for D (5 bases). This CDR3 has 15 amino acids. Looked up from germline, CDR1 is MNHEY and CDR2 is SVGAGI. V lost 4 bases, J lost 3 bases, and 12 bases lay in between. The CDR3 region has the DNA TGTGCCAGCAGTTTAGGGAGTGGTGACACCGGGGAGCTGTTTTTT. Its translation is CASSLGSGDTGELFF.

This sequence joins TRBV7-2 and TRBJ2-5; maybe TRBD1 (7 bases). V dropped 5 bases and J dropped 5 bases, with 21 bases sitting between them. Germline V gene sequence: CDR1 SGHTA, CDR2 FQGNSA. The length of the CDR3 is 16 residues. This chain's CDR3 is CASSLDREVGGETQYF. CDR3 sequence (DNA): TGTGCCAGCAGCCTCGACAGGGAGGTAGGGGGTGAGACCCAGTACTTC.

This rearrangement joins TRBV4-2 to TRBJ2-7; 15 nucleotides match TRBD2. The germline gives CDR1 LGHNA, CDR2 YNFKEQ. This CDR3 region has 17 residues. Trimming cost V 4 bases and J 1 base; bases outside gene matches: 5. The CDR3 loop reads CASSRGLAGGASYEQYF. The CDR3 DNA reads TGTGCCAGCAGCCGAGGACTAGCGGGAGGGGCATCCTACGAGCAGTACTTC.

V and J are TRBV6-1 and TRBJ1-2; 7 nucleotides match TRBD1. The CDR3 runs to 12 residues. V gave up 6 bases and J gave up 4 bases; unmatched junction bases: 2. Germline values: CDR1 MNHNS, CDR2 SASEGT. The CDR3: CASRGQTYGYTF. The CDR3 coding sequence is TGTGCCAGCAGGGGACAGACCTATGGCTACACCTTC.

The sample holds a few counts of this clone. V is TRBV5-1 and J is TRBJ1-1; a weak D match, TRBD1 (5 bases). The germline CDR1 and CDR2 sequences are SGHRS and YFSETQ. This CDR3 has 17 residues. The ends were cut back, 2 bases at V and 0 bases at J, with 17 bases in the middle. The CDR3 loop reads CASSFGTGGGMNTEAFF. The CDR3, as DNA: TGCGCCAGCAGCTTTGGTACAGGCGGCGGAATGAACACTGAAGCTTTCTTT.

The chain carries TRBV10-3 and TRBJ1-1, with D tentatively TRBD1 (6 bases). The CDR3 runs 15 residues. Deletions cut 3 bases from V and 3 bases from J, with 14 bases between. The germline gives CDR1 ENHRY, CDR2 SYGVKD. The CDR3 nucleotides read TGTGCCATCAGTGAAATAGGGGCAGGGGACACTGAAGCTTTCTTT. Its translation is CAISEIGAGDTEAFF.

The chain uses TRBV2 and TRBJ1-2; no clear D. Per the germline V gene, CDR1 is SNHLY and CDR2 is FYNNEI. The CDR3 totals 13 residues. V dropped 10 bases and J dropped 0 bases, with 12 bases sitting between them. As DNA, the CDR3 is TGTGCCACCGGCTTTGAGGCTAACTATGGCTACACCTTC. The encoded protein is CATGFEANYGYTF.

As regards this clone: Other DNA sequences in the same sample also yield this CDR3. The genes are TRBV12-5 and TRBJ1-4, with D uncertain. Trimming took off 9 bases at V and 7 bases at J, with 12 bases between the two ends. The CDR3 has 12 residues. Germline CDR1 reads LGHNT; CDR2 reads FRNRAP. CDR3 amino acids: CASAGFSEKLFF. CDR3 DNA: TGTGCTAGCGCCGGGTTTAGTGAAAAACTGTTTTTT.

The chain carries TRBV6-1 and TRBJ1-2; possibly TRBD1 for D (6 bases). CDR3 length equals 13 residues. Germline V gene lookup returns CDR1 MNHNS and CDR2 SASEGT. V was clipped by 5 bases and J by 7 bases, with 14 bases between them. The CDR3 sequence: CASSPSGESGYTF. Here the CDR3 DNA reads TGTGCCAGCAGTCCCTCAGGGGAGAGTGGCTACACCTTC.

This sequence joins TRBV27 and TRBJ1-1, with 8 bases matching TRBD1. The length of the CDR3 is 14 residues. Germline lookup yields CDR1 MNHEY and CDR2 SMNVEV (reference sequence). After removal of 5 bases from V and 2 bases from J, the junction contained 4 bases not matched to a gene. This CDR3 reads CASSNRGVNTEAFF. The CDR3 nucleotides are TGTGCCAGCAGTAACAGGGGGGTAAACACTGAAGCTTTCTTT.

V gene TRBV11-2 combines with J gene TRBJ1-1; the D gene is possibly TRBD1 (5 bases). The CDR3 has 19 residues. Per the germline V gene, CDR1 is SGHAT and CDR2 is FQNNGV. Trimming removed 2 bases at V and 1 base at J, with 23 bases between. CDR3 sequence reads: CASSLSQQGYVNRNTEAFF. Written as DNA, the CDR3 is TGTGCCAGCAGCTTATCGCAGCAGGGATACGTTAACCGGAACACTGAAGCTTTCTTT.

The rearrangement uses TRBV19 and TRBJ2-6; 8 bases line up with TRBD1. The ends lost 4 bases at V and 0 bases at J; junction bases unmatched: 8. Germline V gives CDR1 LNHDA, CDR2 SQIVND (reference sequence). CDR3 length equals 18 residues. The CDR3 spells CASSKDRGRVSGANVLTF. The CDR3 DNA follows: TGTGCCAGTAGTAAAGACAGGGGTAGGGTCTCTGGGGCCAACGTCCTGACTTTC.

This clone was detected a few times. The rearrangement links TRBV11-3 to TRBJ1-5; D is perhaps TRBD1 (5 bases). The CDR3 is 13 residues long. Trimming left V 5 bases short and J 4 bases short, with 9 bases between. Germline-derived CDR1 and CDR2 are SGHNT and YENEEA. CDR3 amino acids: CASSRTLNQPQHF. In DNA form, the CDR3 reads TGTGCCAGCAGCCGGACATTAAATCAGCCCCAGCATTTT.

The genes are TRBV6-1 and TRBJ1-4; 7 bases agree with TRBD1. Unmatched junction bases numbered 7, after V lost 4 bases and J lost 8 bases. The CDR3 runs 14 residues. Germline V lookup: CDR1 MNHNS, CDR2 SASEGT. CDR3 sequence: CASSGTRGSEKLFF. In DNA form, the CDR3 reads TGTGCCAGCAGTGGGACCAGGGGGTCGGAAAAACTGTTTTTT.

This chain links TRBV4-1 with TRBJ1-4; no definite D call. The V end lost 2 bases, the J end lost 1 base, and 8 bases lay between the germline ends. CDR1 is MGHRA and CDR2 is YSYEKL in the germline V gene. The CDR3 has 15 residues. In DNA form, the CDR3 reads TGCGCCAGCAGCCAACCGGGAGGAACTAATGAAAAACTGTTTTTT. Its translation is CASSQPGGTNEKLFF.

This chain links TRBV15 with TRBJ2-5; D is perhaps TRBD1 (6 bases). Germline V gene lookup returns CDR1 LNHNV and CDR2 YYDKDF (reference sequence). The V end lost 0 bases, the J end lost 5 bases, and 16 bases lay between the germline ends. The CDR3 has 16 amino acids. The CDR3 region has the DNA TGTGCCACCAGCAGAGATAACCCAGGGGATGGGGAGACCCAGTACTTC. Encoded protein: CATSRDNPGDGETQYF.

The CDR3 DNA is TGTGCCAGCAGTTTACCGGGACAGGGGTGTGGCTACACCTTC. Amino acids: CASSLPGQGCGYTF. This chain uses TRBV7-9 with TRBJ1-2; 10 bases match TRBD1. Germline loops: CDR1 SEHNR, CDR2 FQNEAQ (reference sequence). The CDR3 runs 14 residues. The V segment lost 6 bases and the J segment 7 bases; nucleotides outside the gene matches: 8.

This chain links TRBV5-4 with TRBJ2-3; D gene uncertain. The ends were cut back, 4 bases at V and 6 bases at J, with 9 bases in the middle. The CDR3 extends over 12 amino acids. The germline gives CDR1 SGHNT, CDR2 YYREEE (reference sequence). CDR3 in amino acids: CASSTDQDTQYF. CDR3 nucleotide sequence: TGTGCCAGCAGCACAGACCAGGATACGCAGTATTTT.

The V call is TRBV6-1, the J call TRBJ2-7; 13 nucleotides match TRBD2. The germline gives CDR1 MNHNS, CDR2 SASEGT. The CDR3 length is 15 residues. Trimming took 4 bases from V and 5 from J; bases not matched to a gene: 5. This CDR3 reads CASSGTSGSSDEQYF. The CDR3 DNA reads TGTGCCAGCAGTGGGACTAGCGGGAGTTCAGACGAGCAGTACTTC.

The DNA of the CDR3 is TGTGCCAGCAGAATGGACAGGGTAAGGACCCCTGGAGCTAACTATGGCTACACCTTC. Translated, it gives CASRMDRVRTPGANYGYTF. The chain carries TRBV5-4 and TRBJ1-2, with 8 bases matching TRBD1. The CDR3 runs to 19 residues. Trimming took 5 bases from V and 0 from J; bases not matched to a gene: 18. Germline assignment: CDR1 SGHNT and CDR2 YYREEE (reference sequence).

The V call is TRBV7-9, the J call TRBJ2-5; possibly TRBD2 for D (5 bases). Trimming cost V 5 bases and J 7 bases, with 20 bases left between them. The length of the CDR3 is 15 residues. The germline V gene encodes CDR1 SEHNR and CDR2 FQNEAQ (reference sequence). The CDR3 sequence is CASSPSRETLGTQYF. The CDR3 DNA sequence: TGTGCCAGCAGCCCCTCGAGGGAGACGTTAGGGACCCAGTACTTC. The full variable domain, with the rest looked up from reference TRBV7-9 and TRBJ2-5, is DTGVSQNPRHKITKRGQNVTFRCDPISEHNRLYWYRQTLGQGPEFLTYFQNEAQLEKSRLLSDRFSAERPKGSFSTLEIQRTEQGDSAMYLCASSPSRETLGTQYFGPGTRLLVL.

The rearrangement links TRBV30 to TRBJ2-3, with 12 bases lining up with TRBD2. Per germline, CDR1 GTSNPN and CDR2 SVGIG (reference sequence). The CDR3 totals 15 residues. The junction had 7 bases not matched to a gene; V was cut back by 6 bases and J by 3 bases. Here the CDR3 reads CACLAGGNETDTQYF. In DNA, the CDR3 is TGTGCCTGTCTAGCGGGGGGGAATGAGACAGATACGCAGTATTTT. Full variable domain (missing parts from reference TRBV30 and TRBJ2-3): SQTIHQWPATLVQPVGSPLSLECTVEGTSNPNLYWYRQAAGRGLQLLFYSVGIGQISSEVPQNLSASRPQDRQFILSSKKLLLSDSGFYLCACLAGGNETDTQYFGPGTRLTVL.

The chain employs TRBV19 and TRBJ1-1; D not resolved. This CDR3 spans 16 amino acids. Trimming left V 4 bases short and J 1 base short, with 16 bases between. In germline, CDR1 is LNHDA, CDR2 SQIVND (reference sequence). In DNA form, the CDR3 reads TGTGCCAGTAGTACCTCCGTCACACACAGGAACACTGAAGCTTTCTTT. Translation gives CASSTSVTHRNTEAFF.

The chain links TRBV7-7 to TRBJ1-4; 9 positions match TRBD1. J lost 4 bases, V lost 5 bases, and 5 bases had no gene match. Germline CDR1 SSHAT, CDR2 FNYEAQ (reference sequence). The CDR3 is made up of 15 amino acids. CDR3 bases: TGTGCCAGCAGCCCCCGACAGGGGGATAATGAAAAACTGTTTTTT. Amino acid sequence: CASSPRQGDNEKLFF.

This clone turned up a few times. The chain uses TRBV6-6 and TRBJ1-1, with D unclear. The V and J ends lost 6 bases and 5 bases respectively, with 16 bases between them. The CDR3 consists of 14 residues. Germline assignment: CDR1 MNHNY and CDR2 SVGAGI (reference sequence). CDR3 protein: CASRATRRGTEAFF. The CDR3 coding sequence is TGTGCCAGCAGGGCCACCCGGCGGGGTACTGAAGCTTTCTTT.

The gene calls are TRBV11-2 and TRBJ1-4, with 8 bases lining up with TRBD1. Germline CDR1 and CDR2: SGHAT and FQNNGV. The CDR3 contains 14 residues. V lost 5 bases to trimming and J lost 10 bases; unmatched junction nucleotides: 9. The CDR3 sequence: CASSPGRGLGKLFF. In DNA form, the CDR3 reads TGTGCCAGCAGCCCCGGCAGGGGGCTGGGAAAACTGTTTTTT.